Sequencing of this T cell receptor (beta chain) was carried out in a study of monozygotic twins with inflammatory bowel disease. In the case of this clonotype: The antigen remains undetermined.

Broader study findings: People with IBD had fewer clonotypes in common with others than healthy twins did, especially with disease activity.

There are 15 residues in the CDR3. CDR1 is SGHNT, CDR2 YENEEA, per germline. TCRdb re-called the 5' RACE reads and catalogs CDR3 proteins one per entry, DNA excluded. The sample includes about 130,000 distinct CDR3 sequences. The J gene is TRBJ2-1, the V gene TRBV11-3. Sequencing used blood. The clonotype comes from a human donor with ulcerative colitis or Crohn's disease, or a healthy co-twin of an affected twin (not recorded which). CDR3 residues: CASSSDRGSYNEQFF.